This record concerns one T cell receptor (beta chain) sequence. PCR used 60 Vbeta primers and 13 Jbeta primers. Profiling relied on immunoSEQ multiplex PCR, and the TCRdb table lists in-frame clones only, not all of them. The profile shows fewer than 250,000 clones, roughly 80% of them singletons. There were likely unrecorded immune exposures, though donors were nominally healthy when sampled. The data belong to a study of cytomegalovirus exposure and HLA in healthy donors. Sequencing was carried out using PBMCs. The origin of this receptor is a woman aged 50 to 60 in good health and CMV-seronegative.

The CDR3 nucleotides are TGCGCCAGCAGCCTAGGGACAGGGGAGCGCTACACCTTC. Protein: CASSLGTGERYTF. V and J are TRBV5-1 and TRBJ1-2; TRBD1 matches at 10 bases. The germline CDR1 and CDR2 sequences are SGHRS and YFSETQ. The CDR3 consists of 13 residues. The junction had 6 bases not matched to a gene; V was cut back by 4 bases and J by 9 bases.